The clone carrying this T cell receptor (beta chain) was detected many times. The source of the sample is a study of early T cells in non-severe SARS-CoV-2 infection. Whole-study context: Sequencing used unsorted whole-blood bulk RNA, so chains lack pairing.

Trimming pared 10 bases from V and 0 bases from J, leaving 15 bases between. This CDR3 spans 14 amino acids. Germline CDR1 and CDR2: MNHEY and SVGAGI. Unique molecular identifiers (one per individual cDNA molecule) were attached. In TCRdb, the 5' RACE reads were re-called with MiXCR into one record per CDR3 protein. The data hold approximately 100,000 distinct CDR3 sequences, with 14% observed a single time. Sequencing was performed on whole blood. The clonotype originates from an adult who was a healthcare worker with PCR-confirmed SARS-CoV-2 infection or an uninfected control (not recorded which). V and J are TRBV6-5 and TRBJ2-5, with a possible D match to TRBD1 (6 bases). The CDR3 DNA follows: TGTGCCACTTCTAGGGGGAGCTACCAAGAGACCCAGTACTTC. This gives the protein CATSRGSYQETQYF.